These T cell receptor beta chains were read from a single sample in a study of cytomegalovirus exposure and HLA in healthy donors. TCRdb's copy holds only in-frame clones and misses some; the assay was immunoSEQ multiplex PCR. The sample has about 140,000 clones, approximately 70% seen once. Sequences were obtained from PBMCs. The receptors come from a human donor in good health. Both conserved end residues are part of each CDR3. D genes are given only for firm matches. For some rows the clone size is stated as once, few or many, or as a class when expanded; others skip it.

v_call	clone_size	d_call	j_call	cdr3_aa	cdr3_nt
TRBV7-2	NA	TRBD2	TRBJ2-7	CASSRPGSGRPINEQYF	TGCGCCAGCAGCCGTCCAGGTAGCGGGAGACCTATCAACGAGCAGTACTTC
TRBV18	few	TRBD2	TRBJ2-2	CASSQLAGAGELFF	TGTGCCAGCTCGCAACTAGCGGGGGCCGGGGAGCTGTTTTTT
TRBV7-9	NA	NA	TRBJ2-5	CASSFGIETQYF	TGTGCCAGCAGCTTCGGGATCGAGACCCAGTACTTC
TRBV18	NA	NA	TRBJ1-2	CASSPLGQGGYTF	TGTGCCAGCTCCCCACTGGGGCAGGGTGGCTACACCTTC
TRBV2	NA	NA	TRBJ1-1	CASSEARGAAFF	TGTGCCAGCAGTGAAGCACGAGGTGCAGCTTTCTTT
TRBV5-1	NA	TRBD1	TRBJ2-7	CASRRDRGLAEQAYEQYF	TGCGCCAGCAGAAGGGACAGGGGCTTAGCGGAACAAGCCTACGAGCAGTACTTC
TRBV11-2	NA	TRBD1	TRBJ2-7	CASSLTILGQGGEQYF	TGTGCCAGCAGCCTAACTATCCTGGGACAGGGCGGCGAGCAGTACTTC
TRBV12-5	NA	NA	TRBJ2-7	CASGFQGFGYEQYF	TGTGCTAGTGGTTTCCAGGGATTTGGCTACGAGCAGTACTTC
TRBV7-9	NA	TRBD2	TRBJ2-3	CASSILFGLAGDGDTQYF	TGTGCCAGCAGCATACTCTTTGGACTAGCGGGAGATGGAGATACGCAGTATTTT
TRBV5-5	NA	NA	TRBJ2-7	CASTPLYQGIDEQYF	TGTGCCAGCACCCCTCTATACCAGGGTATCGACGAGCAGTACTTC
TRBV6-6	NA	TRBD1	TRBJ1-5	CASSYSYRGANQPQHF	TGTGCCAGCAGTTACTCGTACAGGGGAGCCAATCAGCCCCAGCATTTT
TRBV9	NA	TRBD2	TRBJ2-4	CASSDSLVGGVGGNIQYF	TGTGCCAGCAGCGACTCCTTAGTGGGGGGGGTCGGAGGAAACATTCAGTACTTC
TRBV28	few	NA	TRBJ1-2	CASSFAGYGYTF	TGTGCCAGCAGTTTCGCGGGGTATGGCTACACCTTC
TRBV28	NA	TRBD2	TRBJ2-3	CAGGSGTTDTQYF	TGTGCCGGGGGGAGCGGGACGACAGATACGCAGTATTTT
TRBV7-9	once	NA	TRBJ2-3	CASSSRGQVTDTQYF	TGTGCCAGCAGCTCAAGGGGCCAAGTCACAGATACGCAGTATTTT
TRBV29-1	NA	TRBD2	TRBJ2-3	CSVEVASGTRFYTDTQYF	TGCAGCGTTGAAGTGGCTAGCGGGACCCGGTTCTACACAGATACGCAGTATTTT
TRBV7-9	NA	NA	TRBJ2-5	CASSLWGARKANDETQYF	TGTGCCAGCAGCTTATGGGGCGCCAGGAAGGCCAATGATGAGACCCAGTACTTC
TRBV7-3	NA	NA	TRBJ2-7	CASSSGLNYEQYF	TGTGCCAGCAGCTCGGGACTTAACTACGAGCAGTACTTC
TRBV28	NA	TRBD1	TRBJ1-1	CASGQANTEAFF	TGTGCCAGCGGACAGGCGAACACTGAAGCTTTCTTT
TRBV5-6	few	TRBD1	TRBJ1-1	CASSSGQGDGAAFF	TGTGCCAGCAGCTCGGGACAGGGGGATGGTGCAGCTTTCTTT
TRBV29-1	NA	TRBD1	TRBJ2-4	CSVNKGQGNIQYF	TGCAGCGTTAATAAGGGACAGGGCAACATTCAGTACTTC
TRBV25-1	NA	NA	TRBJ2-3	CASIPSGVTDTQYF	TGTGCCAGCATCCCCTCGGGAGTCACAGATACGCAGTATTTT
TRBV18	NA	NA	TRBJ2-1	CASSPSGANEQFF	TGTGCCAGCTCACCGTCAGGGGCCAATGAGCAGTTCTTC
TRBV5-1	NA	NA	TRBJ2-5	CASSPTQETQYF	TGCGCCAGCAGCCCGACTCAAGAGACCCAGTACTTC
TRBV7-3	NA	TRBD2	TRBJ2-5	CASSQSRSGRETQYF	TGTGCCAGCAGCCAATCCCGAAGCGGGAGGGAGACCCAGTACTTC
TRBV12-5	NA	NA	TRBJ1-5	CASGLGQSNQPQHF	TGTGCTAGTGGTTTGGGGCAGAGCAATCAGCCCCAGCATTTT
TRBV28	NA	NA	TRBJ2-3	CASSLTAGTYTDTQYF	TGTGCCAGCAGTTTAACGGCGGGCACTTACACAGATACGCAGTATTTT
TRBV27	NA	TRBD1	TRBJ2-7	CASSLIAGGGYEQYF	TGTGCCAGCAGTTTAATCGCAGGGGGCGGCTACGAGCAGTACTTC
TRBV9	NA	TRBD2	TRBJ2-7	CASSVGPSGEYEQYF	TGTGCCAGCAGCGTGGGTCCTAGCGGGGAGTACGAGCAGTACTTC
TRBV15	NA	TRBD1	TRBJ1-3	CATSRGGTGGNTIYF	TGTGCCACCAGCAGAGGAGGGACAGGGGGAAACACCATATATTTT
TRBV5-1	few	TRBD1	TRBJ2-7	CASSPRQGRPYEQYF	TGCGCCAGCAGCCCAAGACAGGGTAGACCCTACGAGCAGTACTTC
TRBV5-6	NA	NA	TRBJ1-4	CASSFRQSDEKLFF	TGTGCCAGCAGCTTCAGACAGTCTGATGAAAAACTGTTTTTT
TRBV2	few	TRBD1	TRBJ2-5	CASRDRDRGQETQYF	TGTGCCAGCAGGGACCGGGACAGGGGGCAAGAGACCCAGTACTTC
TRBV2	NA	TRBD2	TRBJ2-2	CASSGGAGGTYTGELFF	TGTGCCAGCAGTGGAGGAGCGGGAGGGACTTACACCGGGGAGCTGTTTTTT
TRBV5-5	NA	NA	TRBJ2-7	CASSWGGGSSYEQYF	TGTGCCAGCAGCTGGGGAGGCGGGTCTTCCTACGAGCAGTACTTC
TRBV4-1	NA	NA	TRBJ2-1	CASSQDRREQFF	TGCGCCAGCAGCCAAGACAGGCGTGAGCAGTTCTTC
TRBV25-1	NA	NA	TRBJ2-3	CASSEYFGTSGTDTQYF	TGTGCCAGCAGTGAATACTTCGGGACTTCAGGGACAGATACGCAGTATTTT
TRBV7-9	NA	NA	TRBJ2-7	CASSFGSDYEQYF	TGTGCCAGCAGCTTCGGTAGCGACTACGAGCAGTACTTC
TRBV10-1	once	NA	TRBJ1-1	CASSGTSTEAFF	TGCGCCAGCAGTGGGACAAGCACTGAAGCTTTCTTT
TRBV5-4	NA	TRBD2	TRBJ2-5	CASSSGLAGGETQYF	TGTGCCAGCAGCTCCGGACTAGCGGGAGGAGAGACCCAGTACTTC
TRBV2	NA	TRBD2	TRBJ2-5	CASSGAGTSEDQETQYF	TGTGCCAGCAGTGGAGCGGGAACTAGCGAGGACCAAGAGACCCAGTACTTC
TRBV13	NA	NA	TRBJ2-1	CASSLVAGRNEQFF	TGTGCCAGCAGCTTAGTGGCGGGTCGCAATGAGCAGTTCTTC
TRBV7-2	once	TRBD2	TRBJ2-1	CASSYGTSGMGTYNEQFF	TGTGCCAGCAGCTATGGGACTAGCGGGATGGGTACCTACAATGAGCAGTTCTTC
TRBV4-3	NA	TRBD1	TRBJ1-5	CASSPDRGHGQPQHF	TGCGCCAGCAGCCCTGACAGGGGGCATGGTCAGCCCCAGCATTTT
TRBV11-1	NA	TRBD1	TRBJ2-7	CASSLRDRGHEQYF	TGTGCCAGCAGCTTACGGGACAGGGGCCACGAGCAGTACTTC